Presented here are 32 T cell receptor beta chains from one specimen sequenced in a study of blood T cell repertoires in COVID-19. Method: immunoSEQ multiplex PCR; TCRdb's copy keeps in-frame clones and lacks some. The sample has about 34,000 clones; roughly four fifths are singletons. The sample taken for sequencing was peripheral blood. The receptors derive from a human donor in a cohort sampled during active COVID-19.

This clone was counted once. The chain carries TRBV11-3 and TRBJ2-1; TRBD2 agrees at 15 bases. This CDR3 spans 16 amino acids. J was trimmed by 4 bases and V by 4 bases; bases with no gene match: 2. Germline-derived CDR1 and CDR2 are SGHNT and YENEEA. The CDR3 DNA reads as TGTGCCAGCAGCTCCGGACTAGCGGGAGGGTACAATGAGCAGTTCTTC. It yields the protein CASSSGLAGGYNEQFF.

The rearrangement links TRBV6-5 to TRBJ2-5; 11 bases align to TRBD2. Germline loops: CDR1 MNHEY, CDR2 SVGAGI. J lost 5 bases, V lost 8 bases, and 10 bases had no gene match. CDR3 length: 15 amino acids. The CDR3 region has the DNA TGTGCCAGCCGATATAGCGGGAGGGCGGGGGAGACCCAGTACTTC. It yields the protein CASRYSGRAGETQYF.

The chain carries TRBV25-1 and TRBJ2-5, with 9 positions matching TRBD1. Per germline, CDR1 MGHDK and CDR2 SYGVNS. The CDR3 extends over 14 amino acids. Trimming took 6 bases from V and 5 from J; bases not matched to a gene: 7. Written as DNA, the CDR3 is TGTGCCAGCAGAGCTACAGGGGGCTGGGAGACCCAGTACTTC. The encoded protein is CASRATGGWETQYF.

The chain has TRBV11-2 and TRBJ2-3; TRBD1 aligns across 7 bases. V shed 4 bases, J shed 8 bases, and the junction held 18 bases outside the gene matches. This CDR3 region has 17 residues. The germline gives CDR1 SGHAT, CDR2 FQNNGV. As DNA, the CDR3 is TGTGCCAGCAGCTGGGACAGTATACAGCTCTCCAAGGGTACGCAGTATTTT. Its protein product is CASSWDSIQLSKGTQYF. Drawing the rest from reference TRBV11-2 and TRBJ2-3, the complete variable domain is EAGVAQSPRYKIIEKRQSVAFWCNPISGHATLYWYQQILGQGPKLLIQFQNNGVVDDSQLPKDRFSAERLKGVDSTLKIQPAKLEDSAVYLCASSWDSIQLSKGTQYFGPGTRLTVL.

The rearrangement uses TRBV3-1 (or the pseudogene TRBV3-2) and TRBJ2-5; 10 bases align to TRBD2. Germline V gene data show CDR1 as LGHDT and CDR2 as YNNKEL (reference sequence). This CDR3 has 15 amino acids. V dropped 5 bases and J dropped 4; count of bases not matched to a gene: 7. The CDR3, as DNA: TGTGCCAGCAGCGCCCTAGCGGGGGAAGGAGAGACCCAGTACTTC. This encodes CASSALAGEGETQYF.

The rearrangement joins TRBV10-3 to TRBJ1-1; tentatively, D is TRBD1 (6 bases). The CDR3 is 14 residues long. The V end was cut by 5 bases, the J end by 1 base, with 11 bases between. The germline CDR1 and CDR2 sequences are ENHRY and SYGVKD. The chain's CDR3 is CAISNRASNTEAFF. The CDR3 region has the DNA TGTGCCATCAGTAACAGGGCCTCGAACACTGAAGCTTTCTTT.

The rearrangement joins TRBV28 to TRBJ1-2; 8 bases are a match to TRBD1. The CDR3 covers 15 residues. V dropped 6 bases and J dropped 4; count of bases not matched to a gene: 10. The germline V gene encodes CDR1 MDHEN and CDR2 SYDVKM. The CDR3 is CASSPYDRGLYGYTF. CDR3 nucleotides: TGTGCCAGCAGCCCCTACGACAGGGGCCTCTATGGCTACACCTTC.

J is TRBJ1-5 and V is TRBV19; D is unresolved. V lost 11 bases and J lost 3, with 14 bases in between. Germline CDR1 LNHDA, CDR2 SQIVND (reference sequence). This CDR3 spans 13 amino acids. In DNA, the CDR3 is TGTGCCGGCGCCGACACTTACAATCAGCCCCAGCATTTT. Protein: CAGADTYNQPQHF. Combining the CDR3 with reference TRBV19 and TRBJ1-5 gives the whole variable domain DGGITQSPKYLFRKEGQNVTLSCEQNLNHDAMYWYRQDPGQGLRLIYYSQIVNDFQKGDIAEGYSVSREKKESFPLTVTSAQKNPTAFYLCAGADTYNQPQHFGDGTRLSIL.

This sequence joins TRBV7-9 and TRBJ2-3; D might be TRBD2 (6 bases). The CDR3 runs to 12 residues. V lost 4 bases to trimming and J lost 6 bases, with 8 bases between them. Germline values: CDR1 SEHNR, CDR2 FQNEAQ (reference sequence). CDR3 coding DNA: TGTGCCAGCAGCTCCCTAGCGGATACGCAGTATTTT. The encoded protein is CASSSLADTQYF.

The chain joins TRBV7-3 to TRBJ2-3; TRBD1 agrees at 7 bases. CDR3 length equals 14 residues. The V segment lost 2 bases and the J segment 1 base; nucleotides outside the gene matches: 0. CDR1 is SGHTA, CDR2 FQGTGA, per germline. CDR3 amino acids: CASSLDRGTDTQYF. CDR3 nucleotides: TGTGCCAGCAGCTTAGACAGGGGCACAGATACGCAGTATTTT. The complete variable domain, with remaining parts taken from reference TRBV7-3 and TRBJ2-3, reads GAGVSQTPSNKVTEKGKYVELRCDPISGHTALYWYRQSLGQGPEFLIYFQGTGAADDSGLPNDRFFAVRPEGSVSTLKIQRTERGDSAVYLCASSLDRGTDTQYFGPGTRLTVL.

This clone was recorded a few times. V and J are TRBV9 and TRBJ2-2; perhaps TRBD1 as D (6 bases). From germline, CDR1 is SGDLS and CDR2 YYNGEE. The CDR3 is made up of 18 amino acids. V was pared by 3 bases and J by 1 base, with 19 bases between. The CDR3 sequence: CASSENPGESRNTGELFF. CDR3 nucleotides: TGTGCCAGCAGCGAGAACCCAGGGGAGTCCCGGAACACCGGGGAGCTGTTTTTT.

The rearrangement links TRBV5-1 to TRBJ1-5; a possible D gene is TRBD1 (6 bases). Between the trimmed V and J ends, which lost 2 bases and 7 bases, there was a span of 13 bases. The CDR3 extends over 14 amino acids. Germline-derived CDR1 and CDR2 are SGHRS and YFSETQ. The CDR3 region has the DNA TGCGCCAGCAGCTTAACGGCAGGGGAACAGCCCCAGCATTTT. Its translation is CASSLTAGEQPQHF. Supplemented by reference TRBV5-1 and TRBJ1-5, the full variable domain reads KAGVTQTPRYLIKTRGQQVTLSCSPISGHRSVSWYQQTPGQGLQFLFEYFSETQRNKGNFPGRFSGRQFSNSRSEMNVSTLELGDSALYLCASSLTAGEQPQHFGDGTRLSIL.

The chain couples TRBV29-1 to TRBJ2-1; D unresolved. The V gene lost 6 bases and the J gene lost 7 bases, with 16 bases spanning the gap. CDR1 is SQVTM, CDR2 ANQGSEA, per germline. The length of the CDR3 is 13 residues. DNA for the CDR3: TGCAGCGTAAGAGTGACCGCCGGGAATGAGCAGTTCTTC. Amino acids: CSVRVTAGNEQFF.

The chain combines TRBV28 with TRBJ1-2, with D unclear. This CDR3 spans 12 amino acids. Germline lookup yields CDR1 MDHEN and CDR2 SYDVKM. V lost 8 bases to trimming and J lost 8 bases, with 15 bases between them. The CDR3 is CASGNPRGGYTF. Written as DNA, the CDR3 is TGTGCCAGCGGCAATCCGCGGGGAGGCTACACCTTC.

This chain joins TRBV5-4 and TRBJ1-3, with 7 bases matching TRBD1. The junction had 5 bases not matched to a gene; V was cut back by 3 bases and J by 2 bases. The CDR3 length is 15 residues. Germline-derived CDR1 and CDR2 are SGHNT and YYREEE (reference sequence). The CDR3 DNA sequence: TGTGCCAGCAGCTCTGAAACAGGGGCTGGAAACACCATATATTTT. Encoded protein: CASSSETGAGNTIYF.

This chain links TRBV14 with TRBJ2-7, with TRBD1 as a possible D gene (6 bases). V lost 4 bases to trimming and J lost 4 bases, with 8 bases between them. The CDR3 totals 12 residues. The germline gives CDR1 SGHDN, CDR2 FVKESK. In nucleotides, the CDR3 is TGTGCCAGCAGCCGCCAGGGGTACGAGCAGTACTTC. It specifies CASSRQGYEQYF.

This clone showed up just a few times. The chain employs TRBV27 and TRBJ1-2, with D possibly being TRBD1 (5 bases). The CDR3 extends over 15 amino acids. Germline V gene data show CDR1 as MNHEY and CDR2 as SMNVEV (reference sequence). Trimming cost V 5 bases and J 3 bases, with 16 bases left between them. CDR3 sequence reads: CASSPLGQGYYGYTF. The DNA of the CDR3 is TGTGCCAGCAGTCCCTTAGGGCAGGGTTACTATGGCTACACCTTC.

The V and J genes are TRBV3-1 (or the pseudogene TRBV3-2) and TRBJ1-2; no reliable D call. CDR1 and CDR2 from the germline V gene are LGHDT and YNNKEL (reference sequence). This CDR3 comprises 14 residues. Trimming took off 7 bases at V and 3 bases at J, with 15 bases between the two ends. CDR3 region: CASTSAGWDYGYTF. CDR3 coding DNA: TGTGCCAGCACTTCCGCGGGATGGGACTATGGCTACACCTTC.

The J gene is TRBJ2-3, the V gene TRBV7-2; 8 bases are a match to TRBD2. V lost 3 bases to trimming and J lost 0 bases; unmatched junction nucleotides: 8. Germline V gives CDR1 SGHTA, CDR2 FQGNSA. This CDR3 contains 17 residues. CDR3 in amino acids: CASSFAKLAASTDTQYF. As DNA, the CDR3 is TGTGCCAGCAGCTTCGCAAAACTAGCGGCTAGCACAGATACGCAGTATTTT.

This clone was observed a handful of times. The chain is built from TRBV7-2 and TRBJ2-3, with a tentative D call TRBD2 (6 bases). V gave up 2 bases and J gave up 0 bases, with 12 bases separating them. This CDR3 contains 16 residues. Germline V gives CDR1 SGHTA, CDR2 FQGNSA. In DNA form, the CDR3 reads TGTGCCAGCAGCTTACTGGGCGGGGATAGCACAGATACGCAGTATTTT. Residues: CASSLLGGDSTDTQYF.

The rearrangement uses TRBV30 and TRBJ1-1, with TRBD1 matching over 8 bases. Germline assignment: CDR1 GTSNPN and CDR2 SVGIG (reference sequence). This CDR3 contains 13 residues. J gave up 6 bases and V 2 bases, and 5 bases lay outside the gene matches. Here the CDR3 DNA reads TGTGCCTGGAGTCGCCGGACAGGGTCTGAAGCTTTCTTT. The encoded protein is CAWSRRTGSEAFF.

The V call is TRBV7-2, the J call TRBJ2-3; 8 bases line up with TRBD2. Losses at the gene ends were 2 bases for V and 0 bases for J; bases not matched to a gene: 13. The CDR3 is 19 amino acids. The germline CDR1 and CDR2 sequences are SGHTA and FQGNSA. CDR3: CASSLRFGLAGASTDTQYF. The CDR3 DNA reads TGTGCCAGCAGCTTACGGTTCGGGCTAGCGGGCGCTAGCACAGATACGCAGTATTTT.

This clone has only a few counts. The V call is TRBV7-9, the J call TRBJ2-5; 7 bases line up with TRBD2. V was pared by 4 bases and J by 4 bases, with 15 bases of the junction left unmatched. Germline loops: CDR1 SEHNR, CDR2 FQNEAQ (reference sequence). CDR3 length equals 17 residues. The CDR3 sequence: CASSSPGGPRARETQYF. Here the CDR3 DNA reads TGTGCCAGCAGCTCCCCGGGGGGACCGCGGGCGAGAGAGACCCAGTACTTC.

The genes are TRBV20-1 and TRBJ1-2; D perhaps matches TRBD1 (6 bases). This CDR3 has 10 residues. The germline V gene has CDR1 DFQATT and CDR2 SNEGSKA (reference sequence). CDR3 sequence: CSGTSYGYTF. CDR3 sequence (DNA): TGCAGCGGGACATCGTATGGCTACACCTTC.

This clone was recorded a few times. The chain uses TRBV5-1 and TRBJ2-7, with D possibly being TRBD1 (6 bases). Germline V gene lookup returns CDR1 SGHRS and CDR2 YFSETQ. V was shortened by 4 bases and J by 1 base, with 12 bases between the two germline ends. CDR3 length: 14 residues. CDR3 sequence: CASSPRTASYEQYF. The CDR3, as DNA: TGCGCCAGCAGCCCCCGGACAGCTTCCTACGAGCAGTACTTC.

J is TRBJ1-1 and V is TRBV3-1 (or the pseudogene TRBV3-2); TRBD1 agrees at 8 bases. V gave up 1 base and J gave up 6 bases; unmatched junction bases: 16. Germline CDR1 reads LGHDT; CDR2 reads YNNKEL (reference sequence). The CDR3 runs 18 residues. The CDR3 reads CASSQVPFVTGGGAEAFF. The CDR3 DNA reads TGTGCCAGCAGCCAAGTGCCCTTCGTTACAGGGGGAGGGGCTGAAGCTTTCTTT.

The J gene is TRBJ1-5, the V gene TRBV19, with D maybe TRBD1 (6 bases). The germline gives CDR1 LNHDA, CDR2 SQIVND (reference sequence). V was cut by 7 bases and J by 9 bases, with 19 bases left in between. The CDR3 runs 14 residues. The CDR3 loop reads CASKGGRGDGPQHF. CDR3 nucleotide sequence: TGTGCCAGTAAGGGGGGGAGAGGGGATGGGCCCCAGCATTTT.

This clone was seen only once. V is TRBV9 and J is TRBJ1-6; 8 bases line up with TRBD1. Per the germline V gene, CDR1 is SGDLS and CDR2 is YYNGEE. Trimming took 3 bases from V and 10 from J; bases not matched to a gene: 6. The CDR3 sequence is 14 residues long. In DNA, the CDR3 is TGTGCCAGCAGCGAGGGACAGGAGAGCTCACCCCTCCACTTT. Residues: CASSEGQESSPLHF.

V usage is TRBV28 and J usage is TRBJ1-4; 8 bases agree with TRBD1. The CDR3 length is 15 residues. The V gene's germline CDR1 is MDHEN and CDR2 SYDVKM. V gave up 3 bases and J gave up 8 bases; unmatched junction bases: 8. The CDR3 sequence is CASSFFGQGVEKLFF. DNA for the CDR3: TGTGCCAGCAGTTTTTTCGGACAGGGTGTCGAAAAACTGTTTTTT.

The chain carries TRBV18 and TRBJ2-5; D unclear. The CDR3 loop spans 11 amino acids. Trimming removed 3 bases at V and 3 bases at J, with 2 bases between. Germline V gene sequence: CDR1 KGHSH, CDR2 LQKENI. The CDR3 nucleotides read TGTGCCAGCTCACCCAAAGAGACCCAGTACTTC. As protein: CASSPKETQYF.

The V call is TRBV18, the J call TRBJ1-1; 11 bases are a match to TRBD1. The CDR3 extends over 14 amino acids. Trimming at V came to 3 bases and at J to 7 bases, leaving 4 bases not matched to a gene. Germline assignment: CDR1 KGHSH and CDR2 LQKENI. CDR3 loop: CASSPGTGGNEAFF. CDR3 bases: TGTGCCAGCTCACCCGGGACAGGGGGTAATGAAGCTTTCTTT.

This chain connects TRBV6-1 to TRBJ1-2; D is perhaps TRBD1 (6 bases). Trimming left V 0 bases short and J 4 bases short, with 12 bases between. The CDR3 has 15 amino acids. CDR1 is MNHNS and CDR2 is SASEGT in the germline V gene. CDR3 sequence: CASSEALGAGYGYTF. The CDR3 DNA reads TGTGCCAGCAGTGAAGCGCTGGGGGCCGGCTATGGCTACACCTTC.